Shown below are 23 T cell receptor beta chains from a single sample sequenced in a study of T cell changes during pregnancy in multiple sclerosis. Sequenced by immunoSEQ multiplex PCR; TCRdb stores in-frame clones only, minus some. The sample gives 40,000 to 50,000 clones, roughly 87% of which show up once; roughly 1.2% is in the top ten. Sequences were derived from CD4+ T cells from peripheral blood mononuclear cells, sampled in the first trimester of pregnancy. These receptors all stem from a female donor with multiple sclerosis, enrolled in a pregnancy study.

The chain is built from TRBV30 and TRBJ2-7, with 7 bases aligning to TRBD1. Germline CDR1 is GTSNPN and CDR2 is SVGIG (reference sequence). V dropped 5 bases and J dropped 4; count of bases not matched to a gene: 11. The CDR3 contains 14 residues. The CDR3 is CAWEKGGRGYEQYF. CDR3 sequence (DNA): TGTGCCTGGGAAAAAGGGGGCAGGGGGTACGAGCAGTACTTC.

V gene TRBV9 combines with J gene TRBJ2-7; no firm D call. The CDR3 contains 15 residues. With 0 bases removed from V and 1 base from J, the gap between germline ends came to 11 bases. Germline V lookup: CDR1 SGDLS, CDR2 YYNGEE. DNA for the CDR3: TGTGCCAGCAGCGTAGCTCTCGACAATTCCTACGAGCAGTACTTC. Residues: CASSVALDNSYEQYF.

The V call is TRBV6-1, the J call TRBJ2-2; TRBD1 agrees at 12 bases. Germline loops: CDR1 MNHNS, CDR2 SASEGT. This CDR3 spans 15 amino acids. The V segment lost 10 bases and the J segment 7 bases; nucleotides outside the gene matches: 10. CDR3 nucleotide sequence: TGTGCCACCATGGTGGGACAGGGGGCGATCGGGGAGCTGTTTTTT. This translates into CATMVGQGAIGELFF.

This clone has more than one count but fewer than ten. The chain has TRBV5-1 and TRBJ2-2; 8 bases align to TRBD1. The CDR3 length is 14 residues. With V trimmed by 1 base and J by 4 bases, 0 bases remained unmatched. The germline V gene encodes CDR1 SGHRS and CDR2 YFSETQ. The CDR3 sequence is CASSLTGGTGELFF. In DNA, the CDR3 is TGCGCCAGCAGCTTGACAGGGGGCACCGGGGAGCTGTTTTTT.

CDR3 residues: CASSLEGVGTDTQYF. CDR3 sequence (DNA): TGTGCCAGCAGCTTAGAGGGGGTTGGCACAGATACGCAGTATTTT. The genes are TRBV5-6 and TRBJ2-3, with a possible D match to TRBD1 (6 bases). Trimming removed 2 bases from V and 1 base from J, with 11 bases in between. CDR1 and CDR2 from the germline V gene are SGHDT and YYEEEE. This CDR3 comprises 15 residues.

This chain connects TRBV25-1 to TRBJ2-3, with D possibly being TRBD1 (5 bases). The germline V gene has CDR1 MGHDK and CDR2 SYGVNS. This CDR3 comprises 18 residues. The ends were cut back, 2 bases at V and 0 bases at J, with 18 bases in the middle. For the CDR3, the DNA is TGTGCCAGCAGTGAAGGCCGTTGGGGCCTTCTTAGCACAGATACGCAGTATTTT. Translating gives CASSEGRWGLLSTDTQYF.

The chain combines TRBV7-2 with TRBJ1-4, with a tentative D call TRBD1 (5 bases). Germline CDR1 and CDR2: SGHTA and FQGNSA. The CDR3 length is 15 residues. Trimming stripped 3 bases from V and 2 bases from J, with 10 bases between. The CDR3 coding sequence is TGTGCCAGCAGCTTTCAGGGTTTCACTAATGAAAAACTGTTTTTT. As protein: CASSFQGFTNEKLFF.

The CDR3 is CASRGQGRYEQYF. The DNA for the CDR3 is TGTGCCAGCAGAGGACAGGGGAGGTACGAGCAGTACTTC. The chain uses TRBV2 and TRBJ2-7, with 9 bases fitting TRBD1. This CDR3 contains 13 residues. V was clipped by 6 bases and J by 4 bases; unmatched bases: 4. Germline lookup yields CDR1 SNHLY and CDR2 FYNNEI.

The gene calls are TRBV19 and TRBJ1-1; perhaps TRBD1 as D (6 bases). V dropped 5 bases and J dropped 8 bases, with 12 bases sitting between them. The CDR3 runs 12 residues. Germline lookup yields CDR1 LNHDA and CDR2 SQIVND (reference sequence). As DNA, the CDR3 is TGTGCCAGTAGTGTACCAGGGGAGGAAGCTTTCTTT. Encoded protein: CASSVPGEEAFF.

The chain recombines TRBV5-1 with TRBJ2-4, with 7 bases matching TRBD2. Germline-derived CDR1 and CDR2 are SGHRS and YFSETQ. The CDR3 sequence is 15 residues long. The junction had 10 bases not matched to a gene; V was cut back by 5 bases and J by 5 bases. The DNA of the CDR3 is TGCGCCAGCAGTCTCGGCGGGAGATCGGAAAACATTCAGTACTTC. Its translation is CASSLGGRSENIQYF.

V is TRBV10-3 and J is TRBJ1-3; 9 bases fit TRBD1. V was clipped by 5 bases and J by 2 bases; unmatched bases: 4. This CDR3 region has 15 residues. The germline CDR1 and CDR2 sequences are ENHRY and SYGVKD. The DNA of the CDR3 is TGTGCCATCAGTCGGACAGGGGACCCTGGAAACACCATATATTTT. As protein: CAISRTGDPGNTIYF.

Comments on this clone: No DNA is shown, since the ends of the CDR3 on it are uncertain; the CDR3 is the one TCRdb lists. V and J are TRBV28 and TRBJ1-2; the table's D call of TRBD1 was not tested on the DNA. Ends included, the CDR3 has 15 residues. In germline, CDR1 is MDHEN, CDR2 SYDVKM. The chain's CDR3 is CASSHDQGFGNGYTF.

V is TRBV18 and J is TRBJ1-5; TRBD1 is a possible D gene (5 bases). V lost 3 bases and J lost 6, with 15 bases in between. The CDR3 sequence is 15 residues long. Germline CDR1 KGHSH, CDR2 LQKENI. CDR3: CASSPTNLGVQPQHF. As DNA, the CDR3 is TGTGCCAGCTCACCGACCAATTTAGGGGTTCAGCCCCAGCATTTT.

The rearrangement uses TRBV5-5 and TRBJ1-2; D remains unclear. Trimming left V 2 bases short and J 1 base short, with 6 bases between. The CDR3 has 13 amino acids. The germline V gene encodes CDR1 SGHKS and CDR2 YYEKEE (reference sequence). The CDR3 nucleotides are TGTGCCAGCAGCTTTAGTGATAACTATGGCTACACCTTC. This translates into CASSFSDNYGYTF.

The V gene is TRBV6-6, the J gene TRBJ1-4; D possibly corresponds to TRBD1 (5 bases). The CDR3 length is 15 residues. V lost 6 bases and J lost 0, with 11 bases in between. The germline CDR1 and CDR2 sequences are MNHNY and SVGAGI (reference sequence). CDR3 amino acids: CASRNTGPTNEKLFF. The CDR3 DNA is TGTGCCAGCAGAAACACAGGACCAACTAATGAAAAACTGTTTTTT.

The chain uses TRBV5-5 and TRBJ2-7; TRBD2 is a possible D gene (6 bases). V was cut by 4 bases and J by 6 bases, with 14 bases left in between. Germline V CDR1 and CDR2: SGHKS, YYEKEE (reference sequence). The CDR3 has 13 amino acids. CDR3 in amino acids: CASSGTSGGEQYF. CDR3 nucleotides: TGTGCCAGCAGCGGCACCTCCGGGGGCGAGCAGTACTTC.

The chain employs TRBV21-1 and TRBJ1-3; the listed D gene, TRBD1, was not tested against the DNA. TRBV21-1 is assigned pseudogene status. The length of the CDR3 is 16 residues. CDR3 sequence reads: CASSKIQGFSGNTIYF. Here the CDR3 DNA reads TGTGCCAGCAGCAAGATACAGGGTTTCTCTGGAAACACCATATATTTT.

V and J are TRBV18 and TRBJ1-3; no clear D gene. Germline lookup yields CDR1 KGHSH and CDR2 LQKENI. V was shortened by 3 bases and J by 2 bases, with 8 bases between the two germline ends. This CDR3 is built from 14 residues. The CDR3 sequence is CASSPAGAGNTIYF. CDR3 DNA: TGTGCCAGCTCACCCGCCGGGGCTGGAAACACCATATATTTT.

V gene TRBV11-2 combines with J gene TRBJ1-4, with D possibly TRBD1 on 5 matching bases. Germline V lookup: CDR1 SGHAT, CDR2 FQNNGV. The CDR3 is 15 amino acids. V was clipped by 5 bases and J by 10 bases, with 20 bases between them. CDR3 amino acids: CASSELRTGYGKLFF. The CDR3 DNA follows: TGTGCCAGCAGCGAATTACGTACAGGTTACGGAAAACTGTTTTTT.

The genes are TRBV19 and TRBJ1-1; possibly TRBD1 for D (6 bases). Germline assignment: CDR1 LNHDA and CDR2 SQIVND (reference sequence). This CDR3 has 12 residues. The V end was cut by 6 bases, the J end by 5 bases, with 10 bases between. As DNA, the CDR3 is TGTGCCAGTAGGGAAACAGGGACTGAAGCTTTCTTT. This gives the protein CASRETGTEAFF.

This clone is a singleton in its sample. This sequence joins TRBV6-5 and TRBJ1-1; the D gene is possibly TRBD1 (5 bases). Trimming took 6 bases from V and 1 from J, leaving 15 bases between them. CDR3 length equals 15 residues. Germline lookup yields CDR1 MNHEY and CDR2 SVGAGI. The CDR3 sequence is CASSPNQGGNTEAFF. DNA of the CDR3: TGTGCCAGCAGCCCCAATCAGGGAGGGAACACTGAAGCTTTCTTT.

The rearrangement joins TRBV28 to TRBJ2-5, with 8 positions matching TRBD1. This CDR3 has 13 residues. After removal of 6 bases from V and 5 bases from J, the junction contained 5 bases not matched to a gene. Germline V gives CDR1 MDHEN, CDR2 SYDVKM. Here the CDR3 reads CASRPTGEETQYF. The CDR3 coding sequence is TGTGCCAGCAGGCCGACAGGGGAGGAGACCCAGTACTTC.

This sequence joins TRBV29-1 and TRBJ2-1, with D unresolved. The germline V gene encodes CDR1 SQVTM and CDR2 ANQGSEA. The CDR3 runs 15 residues. V lost 5 bases and J 1 base, leaving 15 bases between the germline ends. CDR3 DNA: TGCAGCGTTCGCGGCGGATTGATTTCCTACAATGAGCAGTTCTTC. The encoded protein is CSVRGGLISYNEQFF.